These 8 T cell receptor beta chains originate from one sample sequenced in a study of breast tumors, draining lymph nodes, adjacent tissues. TCRdb itself ran the multiplex PCR reads through MiXCR, one entry per CDR3 protein. The sample yields about 14,000 distinct CDR3 sequences, around three fifths seen once. The sequencing sample was made of tumor-adjacent breast tissue. The receptor set was obtained from a female donor with breast cancer. Some clones in this sample may be carry-over from other donors' samples.

This clonotype has ten or more counts. The chain is built from TRBV29-1 and TRBJ2-1; 10 nucleotides line up with TRBD1. The length of the CDR3 is 15 residues. Looked up from germline, CDR1 is SQVTM and CDR2 is ANQGSEA. CDR3 in amino acids: CTFGGQGKGYNEQFF. The CDR3, as DNA: TGCACCTTCGGGGGACAGGGGAAGGGTTACAATGAGCAGTTCTTC.

The chain is built from TRBV7-3 and TRBJ2-3; D might be TRBD1 (5 bases). Per the germline V gene, CDR1 is SGHTA and CDR2 is FQGTGA. The CDR3 extends over 15 amino acids. V was pared by 5 bases and J by 0 bases, with 12 bases between. The CDR3 region has the DNA TGTGCCAGCAGCCCGCTGGGGCAGAGCACAGATACGCAGTATTTT. Encoded protein: CASSPLGQSTDTQYF. The whole variable domain, remainder taken from reference TRBV7-3 and TRBJ2-3, is GAGVSQTPSNKVTEKGKYVELRCDPISGHTALYWYRQSLGQGPEFLIYFQGTGAADDSGLPNDRFFAVRPEGSVSTLKIQRTERGDSAVYLCASSPLGQSTDTQYFGPGTRLTVL.

This clonotype occurred a few times. The V call is TRBV7-8, the J call TRBJ1-2; D not resolved. V was cut by 1 base and J by 1 base, with 7 bases left in between. The length of the CDR3 is 14 residues. In germline, CDR1 is SGHVS, CDR2 FQNEAQ. The CDR3 is CASSLEVLNYGYTF. The CDR3 DNA is TGTGCCAGCAGCTTAGAGGTTCTTAACTATGGCTACACCTTC.

This clonotype has more than one count but fewer than ten. The chain combines TRBV20-1 with TRBJ2-7, with unresolved D. The length of the CDR3 is 11 residues. Trimming shortened V by 2 bases and J by 6 bases, and 8 bases separated the two germline ends. Germline V CDR1 and CDR2: DFQATT, SNEGSKA (reference sequence). CDR3 DNA: TGCAGTGCTAGACGCGGTTTCGAGCAGTACTTC. Its translation: CSARRGFEQYF.

The chain has TRBV7-2 and TRBJ2-2; 9 nucleotides line up with TRBD2. There are 17 residues in the CDR3. Per the germline V gene, CDR1 is SGHTA and CDR2 is FQGNSA. After removal of 4 bases from V and 6 bases from J, the junction contained 12 bases not matched to a gene. The CDR3, as DNA: TGTGCCAGCAGCTCCGTCGCGGGAGGGAGGGTTTCCGGGGAGCTGTTTTTT. Translation gives CASSSVAGGRVSGELFF.

This clonotype was detected ten times or more. The J gene is TRBJ2-7, the V gene TRBV28, with 11 bases lining up with TRBD2. Trimming removed 6 bases from V and 6 bases from J; junction bases left unmatched: 4. Per germline, CDR1 MDHEN and CDR2 SYDVKM. The CDR3 extends over 13 amino acids. This CDR3 reads CASSTSGRGEQYF. CDR3 in DNA: TGTGCCAGCAGCACTAGCGGGAGAGGCGAGCAGTACTTC.

This clonotype was seen once. This chain uses TRBV11-2 with TRBJ2-1; D may be TRBD1 (6 bases). The V end was cut by 5 bases, the J end by 9 bases, with 17 bases between. The CDR3 sequence is 14 residues long. From germline, CDR1 is SGHAT and CDR2 FQNNGV. The CDR3 here is CASSRDTSSAEQFF. The CDR3 nucleotides are TGTGCCAGCAGCCGGGACACCTCCTCCGCTGAGCAGTTCTTC.

This rearrangement joins TRBV2 to TRBJ1-2, with TRBD1 as a possible D gene (6 bases). This CDR3 has 16 amino acids. Trimming left V 7 bases short and J 4 bases short, with 22 bases between. Germline V lookup: CDR1 SNHLY, CDR2 FYNNEI. The CDR3: CASIGQPSTRAYGYTF. In DNA form, the CDR3 reads TGTGCCAGCATCGGACAGCCCTCTACTAGAGCCTATGGCTACACCTTC.